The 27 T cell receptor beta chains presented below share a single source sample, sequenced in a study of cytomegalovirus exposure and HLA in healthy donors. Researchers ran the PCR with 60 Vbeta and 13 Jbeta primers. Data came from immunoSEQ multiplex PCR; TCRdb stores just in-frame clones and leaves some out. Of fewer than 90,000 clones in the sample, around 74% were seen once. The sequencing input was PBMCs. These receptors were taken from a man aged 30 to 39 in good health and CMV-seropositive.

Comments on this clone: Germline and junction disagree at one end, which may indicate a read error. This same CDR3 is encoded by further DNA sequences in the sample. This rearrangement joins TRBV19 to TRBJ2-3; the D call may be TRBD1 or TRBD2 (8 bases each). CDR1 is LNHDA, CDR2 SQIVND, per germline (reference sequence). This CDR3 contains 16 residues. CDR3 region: CASSIQGGLGTDTQYF. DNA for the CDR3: TGTGCTAGTAGTATACAGGGGGGACTAGGGACAGATACGCAGTATTTT.

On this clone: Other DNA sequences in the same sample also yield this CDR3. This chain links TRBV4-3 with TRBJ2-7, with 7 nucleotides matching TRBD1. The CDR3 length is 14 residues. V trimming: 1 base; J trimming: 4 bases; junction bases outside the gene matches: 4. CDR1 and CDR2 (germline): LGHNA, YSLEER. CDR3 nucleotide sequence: TGCGCCAGCAGCCAAGGGACAGGCCGTTACGAGCAGTACTTC. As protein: CASSQGTGRYEQYF.

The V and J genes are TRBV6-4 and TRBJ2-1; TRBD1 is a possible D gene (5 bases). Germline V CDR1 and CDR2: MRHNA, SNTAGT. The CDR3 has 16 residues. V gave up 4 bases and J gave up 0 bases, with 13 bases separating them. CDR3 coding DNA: TGTGCCAGCAGTGTCACCCCCCAGGGCTCCTACAATGAGCAGTTCTTC. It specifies CASSVTPQGSYNEQFF.

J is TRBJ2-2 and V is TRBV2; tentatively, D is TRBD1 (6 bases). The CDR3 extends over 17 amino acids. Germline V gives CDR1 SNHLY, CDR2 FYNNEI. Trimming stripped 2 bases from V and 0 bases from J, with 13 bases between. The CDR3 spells CASSEPSGQPNTGELFF. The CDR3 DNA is TGTGCCAGCAGTGAACCGTCGGGACAACCGAACACCGGGGAGCTGTTTTTT. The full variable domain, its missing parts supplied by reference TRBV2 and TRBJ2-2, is EPEVTQTPSHQVTQMGQEVILRCVPISNHLYFYWYRQILGQKVEFLVSFYNNEISEKSEIFDDQFSVERPDGSNFTLKIRSTKLEDSAMYFCASSEPSGQPNTGELFFGEGSRLTVL.

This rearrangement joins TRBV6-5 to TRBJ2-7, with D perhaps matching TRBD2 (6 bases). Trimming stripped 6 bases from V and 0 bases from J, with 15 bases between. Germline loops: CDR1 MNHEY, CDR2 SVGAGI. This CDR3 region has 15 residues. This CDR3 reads CASRARGLSSYEQYF. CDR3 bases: TGTGCCAGCAGAGCGAGGGGACTCAGCTCCTACGAGCAGTACTTC.

The CDR3 bases are TGTGCCAGCAGCCCAATACCGGGACTAGCGGAGTACTTC. It translates to CASSPIPGLAEYF. J is TRBJ2-5 and V is TRBV7-6, with 11 bases that match TRBD2. Germline CDR1 is SGHVS and CDR2 is FNYEAQ. The junction had 8 bases not matched to a gene; V was cut back by 5 bases and J by 12 bases. The CDR3 extends over 13 amino acids.

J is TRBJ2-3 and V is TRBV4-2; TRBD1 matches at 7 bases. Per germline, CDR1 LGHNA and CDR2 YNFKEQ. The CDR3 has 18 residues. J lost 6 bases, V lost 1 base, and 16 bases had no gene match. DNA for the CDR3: TGTGCCAGCAGCCAAGCGGGCGAGGGGGCGTATGGTCCCGATACGCAGTATTTT. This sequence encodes CASSQAGEGAYGPDTQYF.

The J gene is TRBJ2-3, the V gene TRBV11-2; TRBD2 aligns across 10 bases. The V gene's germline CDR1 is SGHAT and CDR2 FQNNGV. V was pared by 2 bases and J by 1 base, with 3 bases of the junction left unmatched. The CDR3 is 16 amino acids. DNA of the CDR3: TGTGCCAGCAGCTTAACCCTAGCGGGGGGCACAGATACGCAGTATTTT. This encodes CASSLTLAGGTDTQYF.

The CDR3 DNA reads TGTGCCAGCTCAAGTACAGGGGGCCAAGAGACCCAGTACTTC. Translating gives CASSSTGGQETQYF. The V and J genes are TRBV18 and TRBJ2-5; 8 bases are a match to TRBD1. This CDR3 spans 14 amino acids. Per the germline V gene, CDR1 is KGHSH and CDR2 is LQKENI. J gave up 1 base and V 5 bases, and 3 bases lay outside the gene matches.

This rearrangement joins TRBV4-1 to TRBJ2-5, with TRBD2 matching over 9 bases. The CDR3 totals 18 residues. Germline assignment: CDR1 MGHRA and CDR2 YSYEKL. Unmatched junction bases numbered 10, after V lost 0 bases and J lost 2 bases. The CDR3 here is CASSQEGGGAGSQETQYF. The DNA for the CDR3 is TGCGCCAGCAGCCAAGAGGGCGGGGGGGCGGGAAGTCAAGAGACCCAGTACTTC.

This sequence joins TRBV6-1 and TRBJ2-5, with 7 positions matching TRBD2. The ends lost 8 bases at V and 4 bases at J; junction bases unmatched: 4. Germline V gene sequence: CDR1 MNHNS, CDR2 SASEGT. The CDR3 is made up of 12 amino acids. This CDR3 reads CASGRAVETQYF. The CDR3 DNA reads TGTGCCAGCGGGAGGGCCGTAGAGACCCAGTACTTC.

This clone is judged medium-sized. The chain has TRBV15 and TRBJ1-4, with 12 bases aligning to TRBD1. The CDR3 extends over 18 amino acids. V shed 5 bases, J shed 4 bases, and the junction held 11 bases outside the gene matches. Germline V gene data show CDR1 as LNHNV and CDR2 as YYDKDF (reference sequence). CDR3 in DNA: TGTGCCACCAGCGTGGGACAGGGGGCTGGGGGCAGTAATGAAAAACTGTTTTTT. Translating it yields CATSVGQGAGGSNEKLFF.

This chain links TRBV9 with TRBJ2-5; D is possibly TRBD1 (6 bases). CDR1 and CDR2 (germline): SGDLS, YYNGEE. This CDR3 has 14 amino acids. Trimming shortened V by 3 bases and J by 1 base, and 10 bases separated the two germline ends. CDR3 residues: CASSADRLQETQYF. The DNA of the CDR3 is TGTGCCAGCAGCGCTGACAGGCTCCAAGAGACCCAGTACTTC.

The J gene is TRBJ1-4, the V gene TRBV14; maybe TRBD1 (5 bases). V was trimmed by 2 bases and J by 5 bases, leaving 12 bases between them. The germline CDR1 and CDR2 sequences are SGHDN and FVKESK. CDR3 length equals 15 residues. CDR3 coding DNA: TGTGCCAGCAGCCAATTAAGGCCAGGGAATGAAAAACTGTTTTTT. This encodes CASSQLRPGNEKLFF.

The CDR3 DNA is TGCGCCAGCAGCCCTCTTGGACTAGCGGGGGAATACCAAGAGACCCAGTACTTC. Amino acid sequence: CASSPLGLAGEYQETQYF. The chain uses TRBV4-1 and TRBJ2-5; 13 nucleotides align to TRBD2. V was clipped by 4 bases and J by 0 bases; unmatched bases: 8. CDR3 length equals 18 residues. Germline CDR1 and CDR2: MGHRA and YSYEKL.

CDR3 sequence (DNA): TGTGCCAGTCAGGCCGGTTACACAGATACGCAGTATTTT. Translated: CASQAGYTDTQYF. The rearrangement uses TRBV5-6 and TRBJ2-3; D remains unclear. CDR1 SGHDT and CDR2 YYEEEE come from the germline V gene. The CDR3 covers 13 residues. V was trimmed by 8 bases and J by 2 bases, leaving 12 bases between them.

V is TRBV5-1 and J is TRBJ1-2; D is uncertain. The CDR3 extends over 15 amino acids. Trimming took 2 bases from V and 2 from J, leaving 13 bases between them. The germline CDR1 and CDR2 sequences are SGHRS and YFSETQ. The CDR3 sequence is CASSFTFGINYGYTF. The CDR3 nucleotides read TGCGCCAGCAGCTTTACGTTCGGGATCAACTATGGCTACACCTTC.

The CDR3 DNA follows: TGTGCCAGCAGCCTCACCGGGACAGTCAAAGAGACCCAGTACTTC. Its protein product is CASSLTGTVKETQYF. The chain is built from TRBV7-9 and TRBJ2-5; TRBD1 agrees at 7 bases. From germline, CDR1 is SEHNR and CDR2 FQNEAQ (reference sequence). This CDR3 comprises 15 residues. Trimming took 5 bases from V and 3 from J; bases not matched to a gene: 9.

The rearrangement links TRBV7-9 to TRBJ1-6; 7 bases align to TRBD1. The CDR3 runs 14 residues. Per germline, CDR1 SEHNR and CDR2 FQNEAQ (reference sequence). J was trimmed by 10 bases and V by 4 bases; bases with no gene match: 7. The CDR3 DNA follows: TGTGCCAGCAGCTCACAGGGGTCGGGATCACCCCTCCACTTT. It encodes CASSSQGSGSPLHF.

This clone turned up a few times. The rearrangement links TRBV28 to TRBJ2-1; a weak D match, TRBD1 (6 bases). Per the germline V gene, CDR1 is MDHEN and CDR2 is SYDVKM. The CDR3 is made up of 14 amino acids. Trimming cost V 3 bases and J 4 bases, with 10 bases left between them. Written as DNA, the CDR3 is TGTGCCAGCAGTTTTTTCGGACAGTACAATGAGCAGTTCTTC. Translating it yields CASSFFGQYNEQFF. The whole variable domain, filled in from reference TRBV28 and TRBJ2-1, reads DVKVTQSSRYLVKRTGEKVFLECVQDMDHENMFWYRQDPGLGLRLIYFSYDVKMKEKGDIPEGYSVSREKKERFSLILESASTNQTSMYLCASSFFGQYNEQFFGPGTRLTVL.

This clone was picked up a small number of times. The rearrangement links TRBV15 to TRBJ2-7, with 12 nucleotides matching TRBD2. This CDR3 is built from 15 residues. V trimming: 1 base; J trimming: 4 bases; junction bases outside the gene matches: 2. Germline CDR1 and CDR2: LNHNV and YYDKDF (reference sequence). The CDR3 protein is CATSRGTSGAYEQYF. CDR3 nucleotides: TGTGCCACCAGCAGAGGGACTAGCGGGGCGTACGAGCAGTACTTC.

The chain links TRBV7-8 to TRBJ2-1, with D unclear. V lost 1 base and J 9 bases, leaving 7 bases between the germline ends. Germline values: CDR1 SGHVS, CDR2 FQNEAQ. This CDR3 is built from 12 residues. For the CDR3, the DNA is TGTGCCAGCAGCTTAGTCAGAGGTGAGCAGTTCTTC. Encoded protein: CASSLVRGEQFF. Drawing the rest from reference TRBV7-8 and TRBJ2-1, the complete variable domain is GAGVSQSPRYKVAKRGQDVALRCDPISGHVSLFWYQQALGQGPEFLTYFQNEAQLDKSGLPSDRFFAERPEGSVSTLKIQRTQQEDSAVYLCASSLVRGEQFFGPGTRLTVL.

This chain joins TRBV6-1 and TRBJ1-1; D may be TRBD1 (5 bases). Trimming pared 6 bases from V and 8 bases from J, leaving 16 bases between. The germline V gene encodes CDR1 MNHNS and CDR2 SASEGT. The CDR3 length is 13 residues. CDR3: CASRPGRGREAFF. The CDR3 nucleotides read TGTGCCAGCAGGCCTGGGCGGGGCAGAGAAGCTTTCTTT.

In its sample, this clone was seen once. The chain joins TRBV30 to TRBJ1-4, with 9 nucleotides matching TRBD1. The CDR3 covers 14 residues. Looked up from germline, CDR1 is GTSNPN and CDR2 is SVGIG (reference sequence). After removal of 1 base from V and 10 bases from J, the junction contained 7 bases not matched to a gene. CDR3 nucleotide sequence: TGTGCCTGGAGTGGGGGACAGGGAGTCGGAAAACTGTTTTTT. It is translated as CAWSGGQGVGKLFF.

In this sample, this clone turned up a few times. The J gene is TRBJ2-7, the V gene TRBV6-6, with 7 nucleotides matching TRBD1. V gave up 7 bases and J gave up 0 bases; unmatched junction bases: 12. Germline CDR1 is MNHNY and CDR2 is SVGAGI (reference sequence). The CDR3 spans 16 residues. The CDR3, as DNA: TGTGCCAGCACCCCAGGGGGTAGTCGAAGCTCCTACGAGCAGTACTTC. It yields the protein CASTPGGSRSSYEQYF.

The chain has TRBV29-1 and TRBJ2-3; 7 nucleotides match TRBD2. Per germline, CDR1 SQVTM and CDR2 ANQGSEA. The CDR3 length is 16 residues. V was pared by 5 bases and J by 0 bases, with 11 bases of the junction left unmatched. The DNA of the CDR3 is TGCAGCGTTCCACAAGTGGGGCGGGGGAGCACAGATACGCAGTATTTT. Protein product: CSVPQVGRGSTDTQYF.

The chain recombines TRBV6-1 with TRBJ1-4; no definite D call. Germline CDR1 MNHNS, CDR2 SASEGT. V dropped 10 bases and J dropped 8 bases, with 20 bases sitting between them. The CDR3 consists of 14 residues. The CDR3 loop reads CATQRGIRSEKLFF. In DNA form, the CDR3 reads TGTGCCACCCAGAGAGGAATCCGTAGCGAAAAACTGTTTTTT.